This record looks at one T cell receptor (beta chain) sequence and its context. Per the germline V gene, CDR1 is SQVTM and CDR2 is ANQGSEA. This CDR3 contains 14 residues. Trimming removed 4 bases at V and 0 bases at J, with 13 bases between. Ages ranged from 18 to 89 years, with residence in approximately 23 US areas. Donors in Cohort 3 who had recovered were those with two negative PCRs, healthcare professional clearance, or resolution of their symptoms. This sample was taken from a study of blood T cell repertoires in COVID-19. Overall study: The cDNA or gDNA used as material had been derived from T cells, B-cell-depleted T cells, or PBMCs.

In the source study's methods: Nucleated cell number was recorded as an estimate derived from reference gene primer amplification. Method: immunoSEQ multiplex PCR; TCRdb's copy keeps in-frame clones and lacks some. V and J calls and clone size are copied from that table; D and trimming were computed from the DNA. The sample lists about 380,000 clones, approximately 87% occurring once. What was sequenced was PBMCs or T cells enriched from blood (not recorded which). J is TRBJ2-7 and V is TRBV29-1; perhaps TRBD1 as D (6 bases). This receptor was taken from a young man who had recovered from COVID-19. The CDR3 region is CSVAQTGSSYEQYF. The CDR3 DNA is TGCAGCGTTGCCCAAACAGGGAGCTCCTACGAGCAGTACTTC.